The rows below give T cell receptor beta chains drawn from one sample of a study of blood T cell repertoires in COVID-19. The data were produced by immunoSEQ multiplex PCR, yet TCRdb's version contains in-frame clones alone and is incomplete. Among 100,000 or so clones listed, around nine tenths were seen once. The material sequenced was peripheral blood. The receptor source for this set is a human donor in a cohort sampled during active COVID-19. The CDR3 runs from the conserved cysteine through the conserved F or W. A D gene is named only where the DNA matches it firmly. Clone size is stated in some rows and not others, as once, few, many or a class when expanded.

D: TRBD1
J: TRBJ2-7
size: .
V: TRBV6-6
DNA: TGTGCCAGCAGCCAGGACAGGGACGAGCAGTACTTC
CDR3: CASSQDRDEQYF

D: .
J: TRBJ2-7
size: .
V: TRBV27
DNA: TGTGCCAGCAGCCCAAGGGGACTCTCCTACGAGCAGTACTTC
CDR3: CASSPRGLSYEQYF

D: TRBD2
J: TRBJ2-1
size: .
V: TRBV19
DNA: TGTGCCAGTAGTATGGGGGGGGTGATCGGGAGGGCCTACAATGAGCAGTTCTTC
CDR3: CASSMGGVIGRAYNEQFF

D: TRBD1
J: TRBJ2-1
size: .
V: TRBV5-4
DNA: TGTGCCAGCATACCGGGACAGGGTAGCAATGAGCAGTTCTTC
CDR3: CASIPGQGSNEQFF

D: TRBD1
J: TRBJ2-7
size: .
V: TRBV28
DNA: TGTGCCAGCAGCCTCTCAGGGGGCAGGGTGCCCGAGCAGTACTTC
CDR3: CASSLSGGRVPEQYF

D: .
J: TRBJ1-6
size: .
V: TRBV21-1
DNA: TGTGCCAGCAGCAAAGTTGGAGAGCTTAATAATTCACCCCTCCACTTT
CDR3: CASSKVGELNNSPLHF

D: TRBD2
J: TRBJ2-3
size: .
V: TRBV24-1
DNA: TGTGCCACCAGTGACATGACTAGCGGGAGAACAGATACGCAGTATTTT
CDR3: CATSDMTSGRTDTQYF

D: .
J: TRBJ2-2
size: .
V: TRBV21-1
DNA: TGTGCCAGCAGCCCTCACCCCGGACAGGGGAACACCGGGGAGCTGTTTTTT
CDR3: CASSPHPGQGNTGELFF

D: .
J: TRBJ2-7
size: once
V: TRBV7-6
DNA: TGTGCCAGCAGCTTTGGGCAAACAGGGTCCCTCTACGAGCAGTACTTC
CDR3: CASSFGQTGSLYEQYF

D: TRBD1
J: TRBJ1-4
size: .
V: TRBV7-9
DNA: TGTGCCATCTTGCGGGACAGGGGATATAATGAAAAACTGTTTTTT
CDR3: CAILRDRGYNEKLFF

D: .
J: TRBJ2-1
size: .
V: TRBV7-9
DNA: TGTGCCAGCAGCTTATCCCAGTACAATGAGCAGTTCTTC
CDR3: CASSLSQYNEQFF

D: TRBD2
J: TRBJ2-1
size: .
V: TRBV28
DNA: TGTGCCAGCAGTCTCCGACTAGCGAAGAACAATGAGCAGTTCTTC
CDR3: CASSLRLAKNNEQFF

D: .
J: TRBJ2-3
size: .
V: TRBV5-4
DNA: TGTGCCAGCAGCCTCACTAGGTCTAGCACAGATACGCAGTATTTT
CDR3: CASSLTRSSTDTQYF

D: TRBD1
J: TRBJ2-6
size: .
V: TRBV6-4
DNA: TGTGCCAGCAGCGGGACAGGGCACTCTGGGGCCAACGTCCTGACTTTC
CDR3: CASSGTGHSGANVLTF

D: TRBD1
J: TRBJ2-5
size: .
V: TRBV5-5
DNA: TGTGCCAGCAGCTTGGCCTCCAGGGGGCTCTTCGAGACCCAGTACTTC
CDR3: CASSLASRGLFETQYF

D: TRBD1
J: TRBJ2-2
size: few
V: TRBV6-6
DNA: TGTGCCAGCAGTCGTGGGACAGACGGGGAGCTGTTTTTT
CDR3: CASSRGTDGELFF

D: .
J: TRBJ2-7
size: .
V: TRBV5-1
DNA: TGCGCCAGCAGCTTGGCGGACAGTCCCTACGAGCAGTACTTC
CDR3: CASSLADSPYEQYF

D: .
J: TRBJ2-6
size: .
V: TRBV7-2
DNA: TGTGCCAGCAGCCCCTGGACAGTCTCTGGGGCCAACGTCCTGACTTTC
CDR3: CASSPWTVSGANVLTF

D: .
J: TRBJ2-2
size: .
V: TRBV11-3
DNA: TGTGCCAGCAGCCCACCCAGGGGCACGAACACCGGGGAGCTGTTTTTT
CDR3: CASSPPRGTNTGELFF

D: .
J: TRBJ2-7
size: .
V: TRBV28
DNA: TGTGCCAGCATCCCCGGGGGACAGCTTACGGACTACGAGCAGTACTTC
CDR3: CASIPGGQLTDYEQYF

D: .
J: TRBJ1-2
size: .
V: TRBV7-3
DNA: TGTGCCAGCAGCTCAGGCAGGGAAGCTTACACCTTC
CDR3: CASSSGREAYTF

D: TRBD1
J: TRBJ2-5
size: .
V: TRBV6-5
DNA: TGTGCCAGCAGGGATTGGACAGGGGCGGGGGAGACCCAGTACTTC
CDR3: CASRDWTGAGETQYF

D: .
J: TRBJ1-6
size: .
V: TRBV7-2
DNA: TGTGCCAGCAGCTTGTCAGATAAATCACCCCTCCACTTT
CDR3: CASSLSDKSPLHF